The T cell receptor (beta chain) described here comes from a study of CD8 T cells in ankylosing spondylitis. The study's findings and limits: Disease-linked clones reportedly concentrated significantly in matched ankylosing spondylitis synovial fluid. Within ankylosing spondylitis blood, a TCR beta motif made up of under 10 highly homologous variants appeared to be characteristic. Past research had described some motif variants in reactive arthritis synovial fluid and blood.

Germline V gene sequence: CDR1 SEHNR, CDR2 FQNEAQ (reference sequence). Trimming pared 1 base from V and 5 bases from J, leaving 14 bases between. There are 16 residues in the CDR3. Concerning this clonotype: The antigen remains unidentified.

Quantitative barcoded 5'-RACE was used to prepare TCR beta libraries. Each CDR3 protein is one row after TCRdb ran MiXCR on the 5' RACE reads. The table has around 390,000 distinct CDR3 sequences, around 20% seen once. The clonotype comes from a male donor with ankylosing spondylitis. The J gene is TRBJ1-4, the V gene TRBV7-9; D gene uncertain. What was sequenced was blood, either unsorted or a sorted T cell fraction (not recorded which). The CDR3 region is CASSLVWAGVNEKLFF. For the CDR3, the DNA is TGTGCCAGCAGCTTAGTATGGGCAGGCGTGAATGAAAAACTGTTTTTT.